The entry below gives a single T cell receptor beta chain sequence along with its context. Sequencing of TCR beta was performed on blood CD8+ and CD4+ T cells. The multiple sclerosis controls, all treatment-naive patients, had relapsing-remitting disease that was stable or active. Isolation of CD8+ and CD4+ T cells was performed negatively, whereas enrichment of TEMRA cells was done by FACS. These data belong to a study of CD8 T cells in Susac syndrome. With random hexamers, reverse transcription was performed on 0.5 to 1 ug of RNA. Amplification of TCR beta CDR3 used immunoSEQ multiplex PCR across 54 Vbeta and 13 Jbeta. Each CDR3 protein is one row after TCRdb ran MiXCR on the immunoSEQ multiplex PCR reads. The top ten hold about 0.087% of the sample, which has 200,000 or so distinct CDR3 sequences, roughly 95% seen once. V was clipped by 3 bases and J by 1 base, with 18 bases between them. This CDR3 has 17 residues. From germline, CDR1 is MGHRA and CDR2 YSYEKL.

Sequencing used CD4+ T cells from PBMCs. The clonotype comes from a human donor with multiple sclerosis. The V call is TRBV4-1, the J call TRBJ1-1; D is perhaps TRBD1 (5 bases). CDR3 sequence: CASSQSPKRGGNTEAFF. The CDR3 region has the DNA TGCGCCAGCAGCCAGTCCCCTAAGAGGGGCGGGAACACTGAAGCTTTCTTT.